Presented here are 5 T cell receptor beta chains from one specimen sequenced in a study of long-term antiretroviral therapy in people with HIV. With survey level as its setting, the immunoSEQ assay was v3.0. This table comes from immunoSEQ multiplex PCR, and its TCRdb copy is limited to in-frame clones, with some not included. The profile shows 25,000 to 30,000 clones, roughly 89% of them singletons. The starting material was unsorted PBMCs, obtained 0.4 years after starting antiretroviral therapy. These receptors originate from a man between 18 and 29 years old with HIV.

The chain combines TRBV7-3 with TRBJ2-3; D is ambiguous. Germline loops: CDR1 SGHTA, CDR2 FQGTGA. V lost 5 bases and J 0 bases, leaving 18 bases between the germline ends. The CDR3 sequence is 17 residues long. The CDR3 sequence: CASSPTGATLSTDTQYF. The CDR3, as DNA: TGTGCCAGCAGCCCCACGGGCGCGACCCTTAGCACAGATACGCAGTATTTT.

The sample holds a few counts of this clone. This chain connects TRBV5-1 to TRBJ1-6; D is possibly TRBD1 (5 bases). This CDR3 is built from 16 residues. Trimming removed 0 bases from V and 5 bases from J, with 12 bases in between. CDR1 and CDR2 (germline): SGHRS, YFSETQ. CDR3: CASSLDRGSNNSPLHF. As DNA, the CDR3 is TGCGCCAGCAGCTTGGATAGGGGATCTAATAATTCACCCCTCCACTTT.

V gene TRBV18 combines with J gene TRBJ1-1; TRBD1 matches at 11 bases. The trim removed 0 bases at V and 4 bases at J, leaving 4 bases unmatched. The CDR3 spans 16 residues. CDR1 is KGHSH, CDR2 LQKENI, per germline. CDR3 residues: CASSPPVGTGGTEAFF. The CDR3 region has the DNA TGTGCCAGCTCACCACCGGTCGGGACAGGGGGCACTGAAGCTTTCTTT.

The chain joins TRBV7-8 to TRBJ2-1, with a possible D match to TRBD2 (6 bases). CDR3 length: 14 residues. The germline V gene encodes CDR1 SGHVS and CDR2 FQNEAQ. V lost 5 bases to trimming and J lost 9 bases, with 17 bases between them. The CDR3 DNA reads as TGTGCCAGCAGCCCCATGGCGGGGAACGGTGAGCAGTTCTTC. It codes for CASSPMAGNGEQFF.

The genes are TRBV27 and TRBJ1-1; no reliable D call. V was cut by 2 bases and J by 4 bases, with 11 bases left in between. The CDR3 consists of 14 residues. Germline CDR1 is MNHEY and CDR2 is SMNVEV (reference sequence). Here the CDR3 DNA reads TGTGCCAGCAGTTTACGAGTGGTTGCCACTGAAGCTTTCTTT. It codes for CASSLRVVATEAFF.